Presented here are 2 T cell receptor beta chains from one specimen sequenced in a study of shared clonotypes between healthy human individuals. Clones were sequenced by immunoSEQ multiplex PCR, and TCRdb holds only the in-frame ones, with some missing. The data show around 2.1 million clones, approximately 94% seen once. The naive CD8 fraction comprised CD45RO-negative cells positively selected for CCR7 and excluded terminally differentiated effector memory CD45RA+ cells. Source material: naive CD8+ T cells from PBMCs. Source of these receptors: a man between 18 and 29 years old in good health. Some clones in this sample may be carry-over from other donors' samples.

The chain employs TRBV9 and TRBJ2-3, with 12 bases fitting TRBD2. The CDR3 is 16 amino acids. Germline trimming cut 6 bases from V and 2 bases from J; bases unmatched to any gene: 7. CDR1 SGDLS and CDR2 YYNGEE come from the germline V gene. CDR3 sequence (DNA): TGTGCCAGCAATCAAGGACTAGCGGGAAACACAGATACGCAGTATTTT. Translated: CASNQGLAGNTDTQYF.

This chain links TRBV10-3 with TRBJ2-7; D is perhaps TRBD2 (7 bases). This CDR3 is 15 amino acids long. The germline gives CDR1 ENHRY, CDR2 SYGVKD. V shed 4 bases and J shed 2 bases, with 15 bases lying between them. The DNA for the CDR3 is TGTGCCATCAGTGGGACAAAAGGGGGGGCCTACGAGCAGTACTTC. Translated, it gives CAISGTKGGAYEQYF.